These 19 T cell receptor beta chains originate from one sample sequenced in a study of cytomegalovirus exposure and HLA in healthy donors. The PCR made use of 60 Vbeta and 13 Jbeta primers. Here immunoSEQ multiplex PCR was the method, and the copy in TCRdb shows in-frame clones only, minus some. The profile shows over 85,000 clones, over 75% of them singletons. Sequencing was carried out using PBMCs. The source is a man aged 40-55 years in good health and CMV-seronegative.

The chain has TRBV28 and TRBJ1-4; 8 nucleotides match TRBD1. The V gene's germline CDR1 is MDHEN and CDR2 SYDVKM. CDR3 length: 14 amino acids. V gave up 5 bases and J gave up 2 bases; unmatched junction bases: 1. The CDR3: CASSRQGTNEKLFF. CDR3 DNA: TGTGCCAGCAGTCGACAGGGGACTAATGAAAAACTGTTTTTT.

The chain employs TRBV5-6 and TRBJ2-7, with TRBD1 as a possible D gene (5 bases). Germline lookup yields CDR1 SGHDT and CDR2 YYEEEE. The CDR3 has 13 amino acids. V shed 4 bases and J shed 3 bases, with 11 bases lying between them. This chain's CDR3 is CASSPQGNYEQYF. CDR3 nucleotides: TGTGCCAGCAGCCCCCAGGGTAACTACGAGCAGTACTTC.

The V and J genes are TRBV6-6 and TRBJ2-1, with TRBD1 as a possible D gene (5 bases). The germline V and J ends were trimmed by 5 bases and 5 bases, with 10 bases remaining between them. Germline V gene data show CDR1 as MNHNY and CDR2 as SVGAGI (reference sequence). The CDR3 runs to 13 residues. CDR3: CASSRVGDNEQFF. The CDR3 nucleotides read TGTGCCAGCAGTCGGGTAGGGGACAATGAGCAGTTCTTC.

This clone has a single count. Written as DNA, the CDR3 is TGTGCCAGCAGTTCGACAGGGTTGGACACTGAAGCTTTCTTT. Protein product: CASSSTGLDTEAFF. The chain uses TRBV6-5 and TRBJ1-1; 7 nucleotides agree with TRBD1. Trimming removed 4 bases from V and 3 bases from J; junction bases left unmatched: 5. The CDR3 has 14 amino acids. In germline, CDR1 is MNHEY, CDR2 SVGAGI.

The rearrangement uses TRBV2 and TRBJ2-1; 7 bases align to TRBD1. Germline trimming cut 5 bases from V and 7 bases from J; bases unmatched to any gene: 11. CDR1 and CDR2 (germline): SNHLY, FYNNEI. The CDR3 totals 15 residues. DNA of the CDR3: TGTGCCAGCAGTATGGACAGGTTGGTGAGTAATGAGCAGTTCTTC. Its protein product is CASSMDRLVSNEQFF.

The rearrangement uses TRBV28 and TRBJ1-3, with D unclear. From germline, CDR1 is MDHEN and CDR2 SYDVKM. This CDR3 is built from 13 residues. Trimming removed 8 bases at V and 0 bases at J, with 8 bases between. CDR3 in DNA: TGTGCCAGCCACAAACCCTCTGGAAACACCATATATTTT. Encoded protein: CASHKPSGNTIYF.

The chain combines TRBV4-1 with TRBJ1-2; the D is unclear. Germline CDR1 and CDR2: MGHRA and YSYEKL. This CDR3 spans 15 amino acids. The V end was cut by 10 bases, the J end by 4 bases, with 22 bases between. As DNA, the CDR3 is TGCGCCAACACTTCTGGCGGCCCCAATGGCTATGGCTACACCTTC. Residues: CANTSGGPNGYGYTF.

This chain joins TRBV9 and TRBJ2-1; 10 bases line up with TRBD2. The CDR3 contains 15 residues. From germline, CDR1 is SGDLS and CDR2 YYNGEE. Trimming cost V 0 bases and J 5 bases; bases outside gene matches: 2. The CDR3 DNA is TGTGCCAGCAGCGTAGCTAGCGGGAGTGACAATGAGCAGTTCTTC. This codes for CASSVASGSDNEQFF. The full variable domain, rest sourced from reference TRBV9 and TRBJ2-1, is DSGVTQTPKHLITATGQRVTLRCSPRSGDLSVYWYQQSLDQGLQFLIQYYNGEERAKGNILERFSAQQFPDLHSELNLSSLELGDSALYFCASSVASGSDNEQFFGPGTRLTVL.

A few counts support this clone. The rearrangement links TRBV11-2 to TRBJ1-2; D may be TRBD1 (6 bases). CDR3 length: 15 residues. The germline CDR1 and CDR2 sequences are SGHAT and FQNNGV. V was clipped by 2 bases and J by 4 bases, with 14 bases between them. CDR3 DNA: TGTGCCAGCAGCTTAATAGTTGGGGGCACCTATGGCTACACCTTC. Translated: CASSLIVGGTYGYTF.

The gene calls are TRBV19 and TRBJ1-5, with no clear D. Trimming cost V 7 bases and J 3 bases, with 10 bases left between them. CDR3 length equals 13 residues. Germline CDR1 reads LNHDA; CDR2 reads SQIVND (reference sequence). The CDR3 sequence is CASNPGVNQPQHF. The CDR3 nucleotides are TGTGCCAGTAATCCCGGGGTCAATCAGCCCCAGCATTTT.

V gene TRBV30 combines with J gene TRBJ2-1; the match to TRBD2 covers 11 bases. V was clipped by 1 base and J by 6 bases; unmatched bases: 2. CDR3 length: 14 residues. Per germline, CDR1 GTSNPN and CDR2 SVGIG (reference sequence). The CDR3 sequence: CAWSGTSGGNEQFF. The CDR3 DNA is TGTGCCTGGAGTGGAACTAGCGGGGGCAATGAGCAGTTCTTC.

This chain joins TRBV7-9 and TRBJ2-3; TRBD1 agrees at 10 bases. The V and J ends lost 5 bases and 2 bases, in that order; junction bases with no gene match: 4. The V gene's germline CDR1 is SEHNR and CDR2 FQNEAQ (reference sequence). The CDR3 extends over 15 amino acids. CDR3 residues: CASSLGQGDTDTQYF. For the CDR3, the DNA is TGTGCCAGCAGCCTAGGACAGGGGGACACAGATACGCAGTATTTT.

This clone was detected a few times. This chain connects TRBV4-2 to TRBJ2-3, with D possibly matching TRBD2 (5 bases). Per germline, CDR1 LGHNA and CDR2 YNFKEQ. The CDR3 has 14 residues. V lost 3 bases, J lost 6 bases, and 13 bases lay in between. The DNA for the CDR3 is TGTGCCAGCAGCCAGGAGGAAGCAGTGGATACGCAGTATTTT. Encoded protein: CASSQEEAVDTQYF.

The J gene is TRBJ2-5, the V gene TRBV21-1; TRBD1 was called by the table and not checked on the DNA. TRBV21-1 is a documented pseudogene. The CDR3 spans 15 residues. For the CDR3, the DNA is TGTGCCAGAATCTCCCGGACAAGAAGCCAAGAGACCCAGTACTTC. Protein: CARISRTRSQETQYF.

The J gene is TRBJ2-3, the V gene TRBV2, with 11 bases aligning to TRBD2. The CDR3 consists of 15 residues. In germline, CDR1 is SNHLY, CDR2 FYNNEI. V shed 0 bases and J 11 bases; nucleotides not matched to a gene: 7. The CDR3 DNA reads as TGTGCCAGCAGTGAAGCTAGCGGGGGGGCGAGAGGGCAGTATTTT. Translating it yields CASSEASGGARGQYF.

The rearrangement uses TRBV19 and TRBJ2-3, with 9 bases identical to TRBD2. Trimming at V came to 6 bases and at J to 7 bases, leaving 8 bases not matched to a gene. The CDR3 covers 14 residues. The germline V gene encodes CDR1 LNHDA and CDR2 SQIVND (reference sequence). The CDR3 sequence: CASRFSGGPNTQYF. CDR3 DNA: TGTGCCAGTAGGTTTAGCGGGGGACCCAATACGCAGTATTTT.

J is TRBJ1-5 and V is TRBV18, with D hard to call. Germline CDR1 is KGHSH and CDR2 is LQKENI. There are 16 residues in the CDR3. Trimming removed 3 bases at V and 0 bases at J, with 12 bases between. CDR3 sequence: CASSPAGPGSNQPQHF. CDR3 sequence (DNA): TGTGCCAGCTCACCTGCAGGCCCCGGTAGCAATCAGCCCCAGCATTTT. The whole variable domain, remainder taken from reference TRBV18 and TRBJ1-5, is NAGVMQNPRHLVRRRGQEARLRCSPMKGHSHVYWYRQLPEEGLKFMVYLQKENIIDESGMPKERFSAEFPKEGPSILRIQQVVRGDSAAYFCASSPAGPGSNQPQHFGDGTRLSIL.

The rearrangement links TRBV5-6 to TRBJ1-2; a weak D match, TRBD1 (5 bases). V was trimmed by 3 bases and J by 3 bases, leaving 12 bases between them. The CDR3 runs to 14 residues. Germline CDR1 is SGHDT and CDR2 is YYEEEE. Written as DNA, the CDR3 is TGTGCCAGCAGCTCTGACAGAACATACTATGGCTACACCTTC. Protein: CASSSDRTYYGYTF.

Details on this clone: The junction departs from germline at one end; a sequencing error may be responsible. V and J are TRBV6-1 and TRBJ1-2; D ambiguous. CDR1 and CDR2 from the germline V gene are MNHNS and SASEGT. This CDR3 comprises 11 residues. The CDR3 nucleotides read TGTGCCAGCAGTGAACCCAGGCCCCTGAAGTTC. Translating gives CASSEPRPLKF.